The sequence of this T cell receptor beta chain was determined in a study of CD8+ T cells in alopecia areata. Findings and caveats of the study: Mouse data revealed clearer TCR sharing than patient data did, a gap possibly tied to HLA. While tofacitinib was given, many expanded lesional clones persisted in scalp and blood. On tofacitinib, scalp clonality and expanded CD8+ clones among top 100 fell significantly.

CDR3 length equals 14 residues. The junction had 5 bases not matched to a gene; V was cut back by 4 bases and J by 5 bases. The V gene's germline CDR1 is MNHEY and CDR2 SMNVEV (reference sequence). Treatment given: oral pan-JAK inhibitor, 5-10 mg twice daily. For this clone: Antigen unknown.

The authors extracted RNA and reverse transcribed it into cDNA as the sequencing template. Assay: immunoSEQ multiplex PCR; the TCRdb copy retains only in-frame clones and omits some. The sample consists of tens of thousands of clones, 29% of them appearing once. The rearrangement uses TRBV27 and TRBJ2-7; 10 nucleotides line up with TRBD2. The receptor was derived from a human donor with alopecia areata. Specimen: CD8+ T cells sorted from blood, collected at week 4, from a patient treated with tofacitinib. CDR3 in DNA: TGTGCCAGCAGTTCAGCGGGAGGGGGAAACGAGCAGTACTTC. Translating it yields CASSSAGGGNEQYF.